Listed here are 27 T cell receptor beta chains from one sample, sequenced in a study of human T cells and chemical hapten exposure. TCRdb used MiXCR to reprocess the RACE reads, holding one entry per CDR3 protein. In the table there are approximately 60,000 distinct CDR3 sequences, approximately 9.3% of which are singletons. Time point in this sample: patch test 1, 2 weeks after DPC sensitization. Noted treatment: therapeutic diphenylcyclopropenone sensitization with weekly scalp DPC. The source was whole blood, collected in connection with sensitization to the hapten diphenylcyclopropenone (DPC). The receptors were gathered from a woman between 40 and 50 years old with alopecia areata. Some clones in this sample may be carry-over from other donors' samples.

V is TRBV12-3 or TRBV12-4 and J is TRBJ2-7, with TRBD2 as a possible D gene (7 bases). V dropped 5 bases and J dropped 2 bases, with 13 bases sitting between them. CDR3 length: 14 amino acids. CDR3 sequence: CASSIGGGPYEQYF. The CDR3 nucleotides read TGTGCCAGCAGTATTGGGGGGGGCCCCTACGAGCAGTACTTC.

This clonotype was observed many times. The rearrangement links TRBV4-2 to TRBJ1-6; D gene ambiguous. Trimming shortened V by 1 base and J by 0 bases, and 16 bases separated the two germline ends. The CDR3 consists of 19 residues. Germline V lookup: CDR1 LGHNA, CDR2 YNFKEQ. The CDR3 DNA reads as TGTGCCAGCAGCCAAGCGGAAATTGCGGAGAGCTCCTATAATTCACCCCTCCACTTT. This translates into CASSQAEIAESSYNSPLHF.

The table lists this clonotype with many counts. V usage is TRBV7-2 and J usage is TRBJ2-3; D not certain. The V gene lost 4 bases and the J gene lost 3 bases, with 11 bases spanning the gap. The CDR3 sequence is 14 residues long. Germline CDR1 SGHTA, CDR2 FQGNSA. CDR3 bases: TGTGCCAGCAGCTACTGGATCGGGACAGATACGCAGTATTTT. This codes for CASSYWIGTDTQYF.

This chain connects TRBV7-2 to TRBJ2-2; 9 bases fit TRBD2. The germline gives CDR1 SGHTA, CDR2 FQGNSA. The V segment lost 1 base and the J segment 4 bases; nucleotides outside the gene matches: 4. CDR3 length: 16 amino acids. CDR3 sequence: CASSLVDSGGTGELFF. In DNA, the CDR3 is TGTGCCAGCAGCTTAGTAGATAGCGGGGGCACCGGGGAGCTGTTTTTT.

This clonotype showed up many times. The gene calls are TRBV20-1 and TRBJ1-3; possibly TRBD1 for D (6 bases). The CDR3 has 17 amino acids. The V gene lost 0 bases and the J gene lost 2 bases, with 17 bases spanning the gap. The germline V gene encodes CDR1 DFQATT and CDR2 SNEGSKA (reference sequence). In DNA, the CDR3 is TGCAGTGCTAGAGATATCGCGCGGACAGAACCTGGAAACACCATATATTTT. Protein: CSARDIARTEPGNTIYF.

The chain joins TRBV4-3 to TRBJ1-4, with D possibly being TRBD1 (5 bases). CDR3 size: 15 residues. Trimming pared 4 bases from V and 7 bases from J, leaving 16 bases between. Germline values: CDR1 LGHNA, CDR2 YSLEER. CDR3 residues: CASSPPGLVGEKLFF. CDR3 nucleotides: TGCGCCAGCAGCCCCCCGGGGCTCGTGGGTGAAAAACTGTTTTTT.

In its sample, this clonotype was seen a few times. The gene calls are TRBV7-6 and TRBJ1-6, with TRBD1 as a possible D gene (5 bases). This CDR3 region has 14 residues. CDR1 and CDR2 (germline): SGHVS, FNYEAQ. V lost 2 bases to trimming and J lost 8 bases, with 10 bases between them. In DNA form, the CDR3 reads TGTGCCAGCAGCTTAAACAGGTTCTATTCACCCCTCCACTTT. Its protein product is CASSLNRFYSPLHF.

The chain combines TRBV9 with TRBJ2-3, with 7 bases that match TRBD2. This CDR3 spans 17 amino acids. CDR1 and CDR2 (germline): SGDLS, YYNGEE. J lost 2 bases, V lost 3 bases, and 12 bases had no gene match. This chain's CDR3 is CASSGPRGSGSTDTQYF. The CDR3 nucleotides are TGTGCCAGCAGCGGCCCCCGGGGTAGCGGGTCCACAGATACGCAGTATTTT.

This clonotype was seen repeatedly, ten times or more. This sequence joins TRBV6-6 and TRBJ1-1; unclear D gene. V lost 2 bases, J lost 7 bases, and 11 bases lay in between. Per germline, CDR1 MNHNY and CDR2 SVGAGI (reference sequence). The CDR3 contains 13 residues. CDR3 bases: TGTGCCAGCAGTTACGGCCAGGCTTATGAAGCTTTCTTT. It yields the protein CASSYGQAYEAFF.

Ten or more counts support this clonotype. The chain couples TRBV5-4 to TRBJ2-1; D is unresolved. Deletions cut 4 bases from V and 5 bases from J, with 10 bases between. Per germline, CDR1 SGHNT and CDR2 YYREEE (reference sequence). The length of the CDR3 is 13 residues. In DNA, the CDR3 is TGTGCCAGCAGCCCAGGACGGAACAATGAGCAGTTCTTC. Its translation is CASSPGRNNEQFF.

This clonotype was found many times. The chain has TRBV12-3 or TRBV12-4 and TRBJ1-2; 9 bases are shared with TRBD1. The V and J ends lost 2 bases and 10 bases, in that order; junction bases with no gene match: 8. CDR3 length: 14 residues. CDR3: CASSLIGQGPHYTF. CDR3 sequence (DNA): TGTGCCAGCAGTTTAATAGGACAGGGGCCCCACTACACCTTC.

The table lists this clonotype with a few counts. The chain uses TRBV19 and TRBJ2-5; D gene uncertain. The V end was cut by 1 base, the J end by 2 bases, with 20 bases between. Germline V gene data show CDR1 as LNHDA and CDR2 as SQIVND (reference sequence). The CDR3 length is 18 residues. CDR3 coding DNA: TGTGCCAGTAGTATAGTCCCGAAAGTGCAGGCCAAACAAGAGACCCAGTACTTC. Its translation: CASSIVPKVQAKQETQYF. The full variable domain, in which reference TRBV19 and TRBJ2-5 provide the parts outside the CDR3, is DGGITQSPKYLFRKEGQNVTLSCEQNLNHDAMYWYRQDPGQGLRLIYYSQIVNDFQKGDIAEGYSVSREKKESFPLTVTSAQKNPTAFYLCASSIVPKVQAKQETQYFGPGTRLLVL.

This clonotype was seen at least ten times. The chain is built from TRBV18 and TRBJ2-5; D is ambiguous. CDR3 length: 11 amino acids. Trimming pared 3 bases from V and 1 base from J, leaving 0 bases between. Germline V gene sequence: CDR1 KGHSH, CDR2 LQKENI. The CDR3 coding sequence is TGTGCCAGCTCACCCCAAGAGACCCAGTACTTC. The encoded protein is CASSPQETQYF.

This clonotype was seen more than once but under ten times. The chain is built from TRBV24-1 and TRBJ1-6; unclear D gene. Trimming shortened V by 4 bases and J by 10 bases, and 13 bases separated the two germline ends. This CDR3 spans 14 amino acids. Germline V gene sequence: CDR1 KGHDR, CDR2 SFDVKD. The CDR3 region is CATSDHGPLSPLHF. In nucleotides, the CDR3 is TGTGCCACCAGTGACCACGGACCACTATCACCCCTCCACTTT.

There are many counts of this clonotype. The chain employs TRBV4-1 and TRBJ1-5; 7 nucleotides agree with TRBD1. J was trimmed by 2 bases and V by 1 base; bases with no gene match: 2. The V gene's germline CDR1 is MGHRA and CDR2 YSYEKL. CDR3 length equals 15 residues. The chain's CDR3 is CASSQGTGGNQPQHF. Here the CDR3 DNA reads TGCGCCAGCAGCCAAGGAACAGGGGGCAATCAGCCCCAGCATTTT.

This clonotype was recorded a few times. The rearrangement joins TRBV19 to TRBJ2-6; D tentatively fits TRBD1 or TRBD2 (5 bases each). Trimming stripped 5 bases from V and 1 base from J, with 12 bases between. The CDR3 spans 16 residues. The germline gives CDR1 LNHDA, CDR2 SQIVND (reference sequence). CDR3 DNA sequence: TGTGCCAGTAGTCGTCCAGGGACGTCTGGGGCCAACGTCCTGACTTTC. The encoded protein is CASSRPGTSGANVLTF. Using reference TRBV19 and TRBJ2-6 for the parts outside the CDR3, the full variable domain is DGGITQSPKYLFRKEGQNVTLSCEQNLNHDAMYWYRQDPGQGLRLIYYSQIVNDFQKGDIAEGYSVSREKKESFPLTVTSAQKNPTAFYLCASSRPGTSGANVLTFGAGSRLTVL.

This clonotype was seen only a few times. The CDR3 is CASSQSSGVRTDTQYF. CDR3 nucleotides: TGTGCCAGCAGCCAATCTAGCGGGGTCCGCACAGATACGCAGTATTTT. The chain joins TRBV3-1 to TRBJ2-3, with TRBD2 identical over 9 bases. V shed 2 bases and J 1 base; nucleotides not matched to a gene: 4. The CDR3 sequence is 16 residues long. Germline V gives CDR1 LGHDT, CDR2 YNNKEL (reference sequence).

This clonotype was observed at least ten times. The chain links TRBV20-1 to TRBJ1-5; 8 positions agree with TRBD1. The CDR3 is 15 amino acids. The V gene end was trimmed by 3 bases and the J gene end by 6 bases; junction bases not matched to a gene: 10. Germline V CDR1 and CDR2: DFQATT, SNEGSKA (reference sequence). CDR3 region: CSARSSTGGSQPQHF. The CDR3 nucleotides read TGCAGTGCTAGGAGCTCCACAGGGGGGAGTCAGCCCCAGCATTTT.

This clonotype was counted at least ten times. The chain has TRBV19 and TRBJ2-2; a possible D gene is TRBD2 (5 bases). The CDR3 contains 18 residues. Trimming shortened V by 3 bases and J by 5 bases, and 22 bases separated the two germline ends. CDR1 is LNHDA, CDR2 SQIVND, per germline (reference sequence). The CDR3 nucleotides are TGTGCCAGTAGTATCGTTAACAGTTTCCGACCGGGAACCGGGGAGCTGTTTTTT. Its translation is CASSIVNSFRPGTGELFF.

This clonotype was observed a handful of times. The chain joins TRBV12-3 or TRBV12-4 to TRBJ2-4; D call uncertain. This CDR3 has 11 amino acids. V was clipped by 5 bases and J by 4 bases, with 3 bases between them. CDR3 nucleotide sequence: TGTGCCAGCAGTCCGAAAAACATTCAGTACTTC. It encodes CASSPKNIQYF.

This clonotype was seen at least ten times. This sequence joins TRBV2 and TRBJ2-3; 10 nucleotides agree with TRBD2. The CDR3 has 14 amino acids. The V gene end was trimmed by 5 bases and the J gene end by 6 bases; junction bases not matched to a gene: 5. Germline V gene lookup returns CDR1 SNHLY and CDR2 FYNNEI. The CDR3 DNA is TGTGCCAGCAGTTACGGACTAGCGGTGGATACGCAGTATTTT. As protein: CASSYGLAVDTQYF.

This clonotype appeared many times. The chain carries TRBV3-1 and TRBJ1-6; maybe TRBD1 (6 bases). The germline CDR1 and CDR2 sequences are LGHDT and YNNKEL (reference sequence). This CDR3 contains 14 residues. With 1 base removed from V and 7 bases from J, the gap between germline ends came to 8 bases. DNA of the CDR3: TGTGCCAGCAGCCAAGTGGACAGCAATTCACCCCTCCACTTT. It specifies CASSQVDSNSPLHF.

The gene calls are TRBV27 and TRBJ2-2, with 8 bases aligning to TRBD2. The CDR3 spans 14 residues. Unmatched junction bases numbered 2, after V lost 3 bases and J lost 5 bases. Germline CDR1 MNHEY, CDR2 SMNVEV (reference sequence). CDR3 amino acids: CASSFASGTGELFF. CDR3 bases: TGTGCCAGCAGTTTTGCTAGCGGGACCGGGGAGCTGTTTTTT.

This clonotype was counted ten times or more. The chain combines TRBV27 with TRBJ2-7, with 9 bases identical to TRBD2. Losses at the gene ends were 6 bases for V and 0 bases for J; bases not matched to a gene: 12. The CDR3 has 17 residues. The germline gives CDR1 MNHEY, CDR2 SMNVEV (reference sequence). The CDR3 DNA sequence: TGTGCCAGCAGCCGCCAAGGAGCGGGGGGTCTCTCCTACGAGCAGTACTTC. Translated: CASSRQGAGGLSYEQYF.

DNA for the CDR3: TGCAGCGCAGCAGGGGACACAGATACGCAGTATTTT. It codes for CSAAGDTDTQYF. V is TRBV29-1 and J is TRBJ2-3; the D gene is possibly TRBD1 (6 bases). The germline V gene has CDR1 SQVTM and CDR2 ANQGSEA. The CDR3 consists of 12 residues. Deletions cut 7 bases from V and 2 bases from J, with 10 bases between.

This clonotype was recorded at least ten times. The rearrangement uses TRBV5-4 and TRBJ2-5; 8 positions match TRBD2. The CDR3 is 14 amino acids. With V trimmed by 1 base and J by 5 bases, 4 bases remained unmatched. The germline V gene encodes CDR1 SGHNT and CDR2 YYREEE (reference sequence). As DNA, the CDR3 is TGTGCCAGCAGCTTGCGGACTAGCACCGAGACCCAGTACTTC. The encoded protein is CASSLRTSTETQYF. Variable domain in full (rest from reference TRBV5-4 and TRBJ2-5): ETGVTQSPTHLIKTRGQQVTLRCSSQSGHNTVSWYQQALGQGPQFIFQYYREEENGRGNFPPRFSGLQFPNYSSELNVNALELDDSALYLCASSLRTSTETQYFGPGTRLLVL.

The chain links TRBV5-1 to TRBJ2-3; TRBD1 aligns across 7 bases. The CDR3 totals 14 residues. The germline V gene has CDR1 SGHRS and CDR2 YFSETQ. J was trimmed by 0 bases and V by 5 bases; bases with no gene match: 3. The CDR3: CASSTGQSTDTQYF. CDR3 nucleotide sequence: TGCGCCAGCAGTACGGGACAGAGCACAGATACGCAGTATTTT. The entire variable domain, with the rest obtained from reference TRBV5-1 and TRBJ2-3, is as follows: KAGVTQTPRYLIKTRGQQVTLSCSPISGHRSVSWYQQTPGQGLQFLFEYFSETQRNKGNFPGRFSGRQFSNSRSEMNVSTLELGDSALYLCASSTGQSTDTQYFGPGTRLTVL.